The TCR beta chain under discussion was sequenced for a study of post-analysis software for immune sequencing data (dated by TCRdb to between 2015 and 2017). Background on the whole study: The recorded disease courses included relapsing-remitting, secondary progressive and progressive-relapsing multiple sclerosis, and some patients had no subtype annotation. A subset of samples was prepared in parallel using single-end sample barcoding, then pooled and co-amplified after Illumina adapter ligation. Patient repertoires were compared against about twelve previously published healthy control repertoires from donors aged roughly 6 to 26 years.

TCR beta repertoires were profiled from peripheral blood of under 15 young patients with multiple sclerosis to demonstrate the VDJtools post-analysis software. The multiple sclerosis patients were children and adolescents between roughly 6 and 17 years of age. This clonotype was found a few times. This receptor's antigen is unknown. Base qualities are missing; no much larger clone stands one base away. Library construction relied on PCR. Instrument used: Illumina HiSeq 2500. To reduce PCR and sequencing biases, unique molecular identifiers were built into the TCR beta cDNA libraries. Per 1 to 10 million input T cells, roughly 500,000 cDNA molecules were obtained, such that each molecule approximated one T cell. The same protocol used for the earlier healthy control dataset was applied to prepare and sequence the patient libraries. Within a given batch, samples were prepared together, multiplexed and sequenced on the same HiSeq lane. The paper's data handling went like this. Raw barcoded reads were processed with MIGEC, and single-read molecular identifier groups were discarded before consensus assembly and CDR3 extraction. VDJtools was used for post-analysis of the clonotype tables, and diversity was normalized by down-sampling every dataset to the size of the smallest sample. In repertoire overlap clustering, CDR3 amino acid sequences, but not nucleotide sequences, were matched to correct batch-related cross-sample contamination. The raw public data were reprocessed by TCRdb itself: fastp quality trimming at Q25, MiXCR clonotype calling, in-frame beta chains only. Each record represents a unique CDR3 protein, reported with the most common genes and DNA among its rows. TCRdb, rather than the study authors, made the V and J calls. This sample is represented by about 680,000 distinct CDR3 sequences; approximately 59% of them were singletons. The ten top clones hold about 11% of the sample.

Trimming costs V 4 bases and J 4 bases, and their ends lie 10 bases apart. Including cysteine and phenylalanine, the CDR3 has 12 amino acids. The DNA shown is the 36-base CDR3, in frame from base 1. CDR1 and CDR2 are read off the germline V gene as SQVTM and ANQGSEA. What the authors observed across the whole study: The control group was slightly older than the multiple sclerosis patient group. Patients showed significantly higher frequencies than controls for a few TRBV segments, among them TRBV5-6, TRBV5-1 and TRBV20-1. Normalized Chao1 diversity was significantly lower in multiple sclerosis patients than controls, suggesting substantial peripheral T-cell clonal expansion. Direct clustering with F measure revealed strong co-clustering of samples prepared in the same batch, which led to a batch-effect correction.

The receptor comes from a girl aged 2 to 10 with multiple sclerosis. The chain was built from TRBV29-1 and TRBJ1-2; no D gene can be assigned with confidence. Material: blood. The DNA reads TGCAGCGTTGCGTGGGGAGCCTATGGCTACACCTTC. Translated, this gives CSVAWGAYGYTF.